This section outlines one T cell receptor beta chain sequence together with its context. Its antigen is undetermined. The sample is drawn from a study of radiotherapy plus CTLA-4 blockade in lung cancer. General study findings and limits: Reported findings show early blood T cell clone dynamics, with interferon-beta, best predicted response. Expansion in blood of tumor-derived TCR clones was seen after radiotherapy plus ipilimumab.

The assay was immunoSEQ multiplex PCR, and TCRdb's table has in-frame clones only and misses some. The sample holds tens of thousands of clones, roughly 87% seen once. CDR3 length: 15 residues. With 3 bases removed from V and 1 base from J, the gap between germline ends came to 12 bases. Looked up from germline, CDR1 is GTSNPN and CDR2 is SVGIG (reference sequence). The sequence derives from a human donor with non-small cell lung cancer that progressed on radiotherapy plus ipilimumab. This specimen consisted of peripheral blood, obtained from a patient treated with radiotherapy plus ipilimumab. The chain is built from TRBV30 and TRBJ2-2; perhaps TRBD1 as D (6 bases). The CDR3 is CAWRPGHRNTGELFF. For the CDR3, the DNA is TGTGCCTGGAGGCCGGGACACCGGAACACCGGGGAGCTGTTTTTT. The full variable domain, its missing parts supplied by reference TRBV30 and TRBJ2-2, is SQTIHQWPATLVQPVGSPLSLECTVEGTSNPNLYWYRQAAGRGLQLLFYSVGIGQISSEVPQNLSASRPQDRQFILSSKKLLLSDSGFYLCAWRPGHRNTGELFFGEGSRLTVL.